The text below deals with one T cell receptor beta chain. Antigen specificity is unknown. The data are from a study of Graves' ophthalmopathy and Graves' hyperthyroidism. Whole-study context: Peripheral blood was obtained at first diagnosis, ahead of any treatment. Whole-study findings and limits: Using a 13-signature model, the authors split ophthalmopathy from stable hyperthyroidism, with about 90% sensitivity and 81.08% specificity.

Among the exclusions were patients with other autoimmune diseases, uncontrolled infections, pregnancy or lactation. V lost 3 bases to trimming and J lost 4 bases; unmatched junction nucleotides: 1. CDR3 length: 13 amino acids. Germline loops: CDR1 SQVTM, CDR2 ANQGSEA. Amplification of the TCR beta CDR3 regions used RNA transcripts (as template). First-round RT-PCR relied on HTBI primers, and a second-round multiplex PCR came next. From the multiplex PCR reads, TCRdb called clonotypes with MiXCR, one entry per CDR3 protein. The sample yields 340,000 or so distinct CDR3 sequences, roughly a sixth seen once.

The sample was peripheral blood. The sequence was collected from an adult man with Graves' ophthalmopathy. The rearrangement joins TRBV29-1 to TRBJ1-1; 11 bases agree with TRBD1. The DNA of the CDR3 is TGCAGCGTTGATGGGACAGGGGGCACTGAAGCTTTCTTT. This encodes CSVDGTGGTEAFF.